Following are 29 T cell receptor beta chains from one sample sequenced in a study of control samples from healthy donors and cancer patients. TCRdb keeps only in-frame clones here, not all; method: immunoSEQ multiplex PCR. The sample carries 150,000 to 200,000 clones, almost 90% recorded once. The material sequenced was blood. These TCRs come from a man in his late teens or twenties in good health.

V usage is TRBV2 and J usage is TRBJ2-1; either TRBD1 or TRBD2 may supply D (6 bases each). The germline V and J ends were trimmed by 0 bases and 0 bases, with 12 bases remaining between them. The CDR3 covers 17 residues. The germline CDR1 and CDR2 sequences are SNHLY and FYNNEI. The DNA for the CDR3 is TGTGCCAGCAGTGAAGCGAGGGGGGATTCCTCCTACAATGAGCAGTTCTTC. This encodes CASSEARGDSSYNEQFF.

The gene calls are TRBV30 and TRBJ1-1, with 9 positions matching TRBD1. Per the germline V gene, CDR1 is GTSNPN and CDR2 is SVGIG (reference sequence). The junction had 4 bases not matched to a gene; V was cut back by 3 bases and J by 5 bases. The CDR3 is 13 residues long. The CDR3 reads CAWSPGTGTEAFF. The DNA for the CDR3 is TGTGCCTGGAGCCCGGGGACAGGGACTGAAGCTTTCTTT.

This CDR3 is CASTGTRLAYEQYF. The DNA of the CDR3 is TGTGCCAGCACCGGGACAAGACTGGCCTACGAGCAGTACTTC. V gene TRBV28 combines with J gene TRBJ2-7, with a tentative D call TRBD1 (6 bases). Germline CDR1 reads MDHEN; CDR2 reads SYDVKM. Trimming left V 7 bases short and J 2 bases short, with 15 bases between. The CDR3 extends over 14 amino acids.

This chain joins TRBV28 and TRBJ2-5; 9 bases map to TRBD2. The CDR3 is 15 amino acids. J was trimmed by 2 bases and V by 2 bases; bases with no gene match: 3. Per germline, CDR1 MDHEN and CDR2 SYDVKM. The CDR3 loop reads CASSLRLAGQETQYF. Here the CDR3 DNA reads TGTGCCAGCAGTTTACGCCTAGCGGGGCAAGAGACCCAGTACTTC.

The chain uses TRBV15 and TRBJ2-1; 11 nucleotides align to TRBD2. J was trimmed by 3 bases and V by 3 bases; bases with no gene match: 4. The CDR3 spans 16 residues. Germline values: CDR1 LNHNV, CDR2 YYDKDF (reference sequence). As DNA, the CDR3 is TGTGCCACCAGCAGCTTTGGGACTAGCGGCTACAATGAGCAGTTCTTC. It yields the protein CATSSFGTSGYNEQFF.

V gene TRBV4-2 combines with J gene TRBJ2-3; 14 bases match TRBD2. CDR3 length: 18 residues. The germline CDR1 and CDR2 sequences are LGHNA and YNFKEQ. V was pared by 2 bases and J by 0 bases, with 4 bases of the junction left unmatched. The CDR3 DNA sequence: TGTGCCAGCAGCCAAACCGGGACTAGCGGGGGAAGCACAGATACGCAGTATTTT. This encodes CASSQTGTSGGSTDTQYF.

The CDR3 is CASSQGATYEQYF. The CDR3 DNA sequence: TGCGCCAGCAGTCAGGGCGCGACCTACGAGCAGTACTTC. The V gene is TRBV10-2, the J gene TRBJ2-7, with a tentative D call TRBD1 (5 bases). Trimming took 5 bases from V and 2 from J, leaving 10 bases between them. The CDR3 covers 13 residues. CDR1 is WSHSY and CDR2 is SAAADI in the germline V gene.

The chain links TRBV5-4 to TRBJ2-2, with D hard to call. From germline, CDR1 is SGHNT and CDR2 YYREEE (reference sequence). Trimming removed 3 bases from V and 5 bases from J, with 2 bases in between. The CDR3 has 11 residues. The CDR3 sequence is CASSSTGELFF. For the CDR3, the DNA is TGTGCCAGCAGCTCGACCGGGGAGCTGTTTTTT.

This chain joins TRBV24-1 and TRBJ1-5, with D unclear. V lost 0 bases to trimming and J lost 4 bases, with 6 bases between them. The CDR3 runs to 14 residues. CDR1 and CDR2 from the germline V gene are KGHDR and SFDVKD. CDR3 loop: CATSDLSVNQPQHF. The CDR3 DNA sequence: TGTGCCACCAGTGATTTGTCGGTTAATCAGCCCCAGCATTTT.

The CDR3 sequence is CASSGMGPGLPNYGYTF. CDR3 in DNA: TGTGCCAGCAGCGGAATGGGCCCGGGACTGCCCAACTATGGCTACACCTTC. The J gene is TRBJ1-2, the V gene TRBV9, with D possibly being TRBD1 (5 bases). Germline lookup yields CDR1 SGDLS and CDR2 YYNGEE. The CDR3 runs 17 residues. V gave up 3 bases and J gave up 2 bases, with 20 bases separating them.

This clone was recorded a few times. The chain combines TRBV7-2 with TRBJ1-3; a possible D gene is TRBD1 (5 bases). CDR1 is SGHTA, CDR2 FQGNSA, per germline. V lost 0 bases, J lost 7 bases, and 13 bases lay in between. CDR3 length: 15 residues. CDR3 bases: TGTGCCAGCAGCTTAGCACCGGGACGGGAGAACACCATATATTTT. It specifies CASSLAPGRENTIYF.

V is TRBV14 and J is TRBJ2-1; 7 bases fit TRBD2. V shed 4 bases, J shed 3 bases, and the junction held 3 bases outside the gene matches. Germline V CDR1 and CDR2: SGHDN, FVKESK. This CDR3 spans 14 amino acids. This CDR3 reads CASSLGLLYNEQFF. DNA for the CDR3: TGTGCCAGCAGCCTGGGACTACTCTACAATGAGCAGTTCTTC.

The CDR3 sequence is CASSLQGAGYNEQFF. CDR3 nucleotide sequence: TGTGCCAGCAGTTTACAGGGAGCCGGCTACAATGAGCAGTTCTTC. V gene TRBV28 combines with J gene TRBJ2-1; D is perhaps TRBD1 or TRBD2 (5 bases each). This CDR3 contains 15 residues. V was shortened by 2 bases and J by 3 bases, with 11 bases between the two germline ends. The V gene's germline CDR1 is MDHEN and CDR2 SYDVKM.

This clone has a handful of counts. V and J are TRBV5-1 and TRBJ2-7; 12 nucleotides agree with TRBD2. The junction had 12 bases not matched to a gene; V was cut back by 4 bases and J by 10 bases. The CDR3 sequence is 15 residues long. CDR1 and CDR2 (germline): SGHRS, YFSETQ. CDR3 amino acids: CASSPPTSGGIRQYF. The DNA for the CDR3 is TGCGCCAGCAGCCCCCCCACTAGCGGGGGGATCCGTCAGTACTTC.

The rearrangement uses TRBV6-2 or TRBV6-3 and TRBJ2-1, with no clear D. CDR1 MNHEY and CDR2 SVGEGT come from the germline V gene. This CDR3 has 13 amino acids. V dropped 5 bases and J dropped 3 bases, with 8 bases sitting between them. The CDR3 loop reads CASSPPVYNEQFF. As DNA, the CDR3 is TGTGCCAGCAGTCCACCCGTCTACAATGAGCAGTTCTTC.

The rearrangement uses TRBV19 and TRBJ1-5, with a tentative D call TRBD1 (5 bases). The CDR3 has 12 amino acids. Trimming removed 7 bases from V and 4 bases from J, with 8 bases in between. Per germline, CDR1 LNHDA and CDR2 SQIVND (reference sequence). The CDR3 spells CASNQGNQPQHF. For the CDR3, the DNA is TGTGCCAGTAATCAGGGAAATCAGCCCCAGCATTTT.

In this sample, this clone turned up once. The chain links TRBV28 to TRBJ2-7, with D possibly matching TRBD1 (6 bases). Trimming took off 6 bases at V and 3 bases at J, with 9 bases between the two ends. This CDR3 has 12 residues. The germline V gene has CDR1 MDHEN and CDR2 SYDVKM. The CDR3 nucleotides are TGTGCCAGCAGGGGGGACAACTACGAGCAGTACTTC. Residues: CASRGDNYEQYF.

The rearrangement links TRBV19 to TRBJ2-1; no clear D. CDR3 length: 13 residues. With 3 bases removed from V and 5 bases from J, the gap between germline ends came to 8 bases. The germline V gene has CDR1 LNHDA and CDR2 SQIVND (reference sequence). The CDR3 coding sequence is TGTGCCAGTAGTATGGGTTTGGACAATGAGCAGTTCTTC. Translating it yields CASSMGLDNEQFF.

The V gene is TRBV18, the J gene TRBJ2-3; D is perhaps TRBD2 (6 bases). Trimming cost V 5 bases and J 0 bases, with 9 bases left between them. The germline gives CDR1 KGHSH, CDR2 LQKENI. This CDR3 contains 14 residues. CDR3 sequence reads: CASSVGTSTDTQYF. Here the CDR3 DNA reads TGTGCCAGCTCAGTCGGGACTAGCACAGATACGCAGTATTTT.

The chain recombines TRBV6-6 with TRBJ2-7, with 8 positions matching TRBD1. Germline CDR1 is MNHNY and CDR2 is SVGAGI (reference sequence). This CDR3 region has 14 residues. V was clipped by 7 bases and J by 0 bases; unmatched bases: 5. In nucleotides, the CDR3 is TGTGCCAGCAAGGACAGGGAAGGCTCCTACGAGCAGTACTTC. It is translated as CASKDREGSYEQYF.

CDR3 amino acids: CASRRQGFSGNTIYF. The CDR3 DNA follows: TGTGCCAGCAGGCGACAGGGCTTCTCTGGAAACACCATATATTTT. The chain uses TRBV2 and TRBJ1-3; 7 positions match TRBD1. CDR3 length: 15 residues. Germline-derived CDR1 and CDR2 are SNHLY and FYNNEI. With 6 bases clipped from V and 0 bases from J, the junction kept 5 bases outside the gene matches.

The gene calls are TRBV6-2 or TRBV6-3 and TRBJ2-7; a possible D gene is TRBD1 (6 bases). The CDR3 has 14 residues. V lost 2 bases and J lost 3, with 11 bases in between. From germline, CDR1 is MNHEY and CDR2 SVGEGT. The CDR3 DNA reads TGTGCCAGCAGTTACATAGAAGGGGGCTACGAGCAGTACTTC. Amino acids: CASSYIEGGYEQYF.

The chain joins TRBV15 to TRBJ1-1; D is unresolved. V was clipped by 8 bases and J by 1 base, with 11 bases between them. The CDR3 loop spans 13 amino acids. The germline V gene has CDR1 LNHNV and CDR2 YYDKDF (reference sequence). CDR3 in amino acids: CATRNFENTEAFF. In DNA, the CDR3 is TGTGCCACCCGAAATTTTGAGAACACTGAAGCTTTCTTT.

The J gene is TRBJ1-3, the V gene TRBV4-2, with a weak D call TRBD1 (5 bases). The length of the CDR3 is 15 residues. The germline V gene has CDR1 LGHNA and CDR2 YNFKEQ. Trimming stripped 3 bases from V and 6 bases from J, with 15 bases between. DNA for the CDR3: TGTGCCAGCAGCCAGTCCCAGGGAGAAGAAAACACCATATATTTT. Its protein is CASSQSQGEENTIYF.

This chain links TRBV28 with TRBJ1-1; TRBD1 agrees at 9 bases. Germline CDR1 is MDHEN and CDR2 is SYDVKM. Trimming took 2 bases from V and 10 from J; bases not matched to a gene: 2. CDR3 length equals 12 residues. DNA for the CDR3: TGTGCCAGCAGTTTAGGACAGGGGACAGCTTTCTTT. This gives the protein CASSLGQGTAFF. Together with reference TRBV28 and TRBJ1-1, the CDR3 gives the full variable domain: DVKVTQSSRYLVKRTGEKVFLECVQDMDHENMFWYRQDPGLGLRLIYFSYDVKMKEKGDIPEGYSVSREKKERFSLILESASTNQTSMYLCASSLGQGTAFFGQGTRLTVV.

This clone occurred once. The CDR3 loop reads CASSSGQGKRGYTF. DNA for the CDR3: TGTGCCAGCAGCTCCGGACAGGGGAAGCGCGGCTACACCTTC. This chain links TRBV5-4 with TRBJ1-2; 9 bases map to TRBD1. This CDR3 contains 14 residues. Germline CDR1 and CDR2: SGHNT and YYREEE (reference sequence). J gave up 8 bases and V 3 bases, and 8 bases lay outside the gene matches. The full variable domain, with the rest looked up from reference TRBV5-4 and TRBJ1-2, is ETGVTQSPTHLIKTRGQQVTLRCSSQSGHNTVSWYQQALGQGPQFIFQYYREEENGRGNFPPRFSGLQFPNYSSELNVNALELDDSALYLCASSSGQGKRGYTFGSGTRLTVV.

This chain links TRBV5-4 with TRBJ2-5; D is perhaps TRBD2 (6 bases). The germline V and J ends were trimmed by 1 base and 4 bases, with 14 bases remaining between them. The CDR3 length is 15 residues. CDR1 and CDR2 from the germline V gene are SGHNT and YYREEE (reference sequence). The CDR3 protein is CASSLRLGGPETQYF. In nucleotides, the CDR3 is TGTGCCAGCAGCTTGCGACTAGGAGGGCCAGAGACCCAGTACTTC.

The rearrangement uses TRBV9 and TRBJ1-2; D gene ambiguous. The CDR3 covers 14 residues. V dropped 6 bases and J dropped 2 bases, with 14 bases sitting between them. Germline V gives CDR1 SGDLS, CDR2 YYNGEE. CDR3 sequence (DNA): TGTGCCAGCACCCCCAACACCGTCAACTATGGCTACACCTTC. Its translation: CASTPNTVNYGYTF. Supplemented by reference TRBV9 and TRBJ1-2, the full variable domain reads DSGVTQTPKHLITATGQRVTLRCSPRSGDLSVYWYQQSLDQGLQFLIQYYNGEERAKGNILERFSAQQFPDLHSELNLSSLELGDSALYFCASTPNTVNYGYTFGSGTRLTVV.

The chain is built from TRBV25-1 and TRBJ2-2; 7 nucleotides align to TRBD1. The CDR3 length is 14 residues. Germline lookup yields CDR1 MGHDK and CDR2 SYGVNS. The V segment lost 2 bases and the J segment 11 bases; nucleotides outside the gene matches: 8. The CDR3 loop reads CASSERGRGPELFF. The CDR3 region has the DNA TGTGCCAGCAGTGAAAGGGGGCGAGGACCCGAGCTGTTTTTT.